This paragraph reports one TCR beta chain. The antigen is undetermined. CDR1 and CDR2 (germline): SGHVS, FQNEAQ. V lost 6 bases to trimming and J lost 7 bases; unmatched junction nucleotides: 20. The CDR3 totals 17 residues. These data belong to a study of T-cell memory formation after mild COVID-19. Findings and caveats of the study: Clones contracting over day 15 to 85 were CD4/CD8 balanced, with later expanders leaning CD4+.

UMIs and sample barcodes were carried by the TCR alpha and TCR beta cDNA libraries that 5'RACE produced using constant-segment primers. From the 5' RACE reads, TCRdb called clonotypes with MiXCR, one entry per CDR3 protein. Here the sample spans around 370,000 distinct CDR3 sequences, about 21% being singletons. V and J are TRBV7-8 and TRBJ1-1; 7 nucleotides agree with TRBD1. The receptor was isolated from an adult woman who had mild COVID-19 (a few samples of this study predate the infection). Cell type and time point are not known. The sequenced material came from PBMCs or a T cell subset sorted from them (not recorded which). CDR3 sequence reads: CASSARQGVTRRGEAFF. The CDR3 DNA sequence: TGTGCCAGCAGTGCACGGCAGGGGGTCACGCGCAGGGGTGAAGCTTTCTTT. Filled out from reference TRBV7-8 and TRBJ1-1, the complete variable domain reads GAGVSQSPRYKVAKRGQDVALRCDPISGHVSLFWYQQALGQGPEFLTYFQNEAQLDKSGLPSDRFFAERPEGSVSTLKIQRTQQEDSAVYLCASSARQGVTRRGEAFFGQGTRLTVV.